This is a list of T cell receptor beta chains from one sample in a study of control samples from healthy donors and cancer patients. Libraries were prepared by immunoSEQ multiplex PCR; TCRdb keeps only in-frame clonotypes and omits some of them. The sample holds about 140,000 clones; approximately 94% are singletons and the top ten take less than 15%. The sequencing input was blood. Receptor source: a middle-aged man in good health. CDR3s include the opening cysteine and the closing phenylalanine or tryptophan. Fields, in order: CDR3 protein, CDR3 DNA, J gene, clone size, D gene, V gene. The D gene is left open where the match is weak. Some rows mark clone size as missing; the rest say once, few, many or name a class of expanded clone.

CDR3: CASSRAGGRSSYNEQFF; DNA: TGTGCCAGCTCTCGGGCCGGCGGGAGGAGCTCCTACAATGAGCAGTTCTTC; J: TRBJ2-1; size: few; D: TRBD2; V: TRBV18
CDR3: CASSELEGNYGYTF; DNA: TGTGCCAGCAGTGAATTAGAGGGAAACTATGGCTACACCTTC; J: TRBJ1-2; size: -; D: -; V: TRBV6-1
CDR3: CASSPQTGTSPLHF; DNA: TGTGCCAGCAGTCCCCAGACAGGCACTTCACCCCTCCACTTT; J: TRBJ1-6; size: -; D: -; V: TRBV6-6
CDR3: CASSPGTALEQYF; DNA: TGTGCCAGCAGCCCTGGGACAGCTTTGGAGCAGTACTTC; J: TRBJ2-7; size: -; D: TRBD1; V: TRBV7-9
CDR3: CATSDSGQGKTGELFF; DNA: TGTGCCACCAGTGATTCGGGACAGGGGAAAACCGGGGAGCTGTTTTTT; J: TRBJ2-2; size: -; D: TRBD1; V: TRBV24-1
CDR3: CASTLMGGTDTQYF; DNA: TGTGCCAGCACCCTCATGGGGGGCACAGATACGCAGTATTTT; J: TRBJ2-3; size: once; D: -; V: TRBV21-1
CDR3: CASSLAVVNSGNTIYF; DNA: TGCGCCAGCAGCTTGGCGGTGGTTAACTCTGGAAACACCATATATTTT; J: TRBJ1-3; size: few; D: -; V: TRBV5-1
CDR3: CASSESASWGNTEAFF; DNA: TGTGCCAGCAGTGAATCGGCTTCCTGGGGGAACACTGAAGCTTTCTTT; J: TRBJ1-1; size: -; D: -; V: TRBV25-1
CDR3: CASSSREGNTEAFF; DNA: TGTGCCAGCAGCTCCCGGGAGGGGAACACTGAAGCTTTCTTT; J: TRBJ1-1; size: -; D: -; V: TRBV13
CDR3: CARRATGRPSYGYTF; DNA: TGTGCCAGGAGAGCTACGGGACGGCCCTCCTATGGCTACACCTTC; J: TRBJ1-2; size: -; D: -; V: TRBV2
CDR3: CASSQDHGVADTQYF; DNA: TGTGCCAGCAGCCAAGATCATGGAGTAGCGGATACGCAGTATTTT; J: TRBJ2-3; size: -; D: -; V: TRBV3-1/TRBV3-2
CDR3: CAISEPLLLDTQYF; DNA: TGTGCCATCAGTGAGCCACTGCTGTTGGATACGCAGTATTTT; J: TRBJ2-3; size: -; D: -; V: TRBV10-3
CDR3: CASRRQGDVPGELFF; DNA: TGTGCCAGCAGGCGACAGGGTGACGTTCCCGGGGAGCTGTTTTTT; J: TRBJ2-2; size: -; D: TRBD1; V: TRBV7-9
CDR3: CASSTGTGSNYGYTF; DNA: TGTGCCAGTAGTACCGGGACAGGCTCTAACTATGGCTACACCTTC; J: TRBJ1-2; size: -; D: TRBD1; V: TRBV19
CDR3: CATSRTGGNTEAFF; DNA: TGTGCCACCAGTAGGACAGGAGGGAACACTGAAGCTTTCTTT; J: TRBJ1-1; size: -; D: TRBD1; V: TRBV15
CDR3: CASSQQQRVTDTQYF; DNA: TGCGCCAGCAGCCAACAGCAGCGGGTGACAGATACGCAGTATTTT; J: TRBJ2-3; size: few; D: -; V: TRBV4-1
CDR3: CASTNFRTETQYF; DNA: TGTGCCAGCACCAATTTCAGGACGGAGACCCAGTACTTC; J: TRBJ2-5; size: -; D: -; V: TRBV12-3/TRBV12-4
CDR3: CASSAWTGNQETQYF; DNA: TGTGCCAGCAGCGCTTGGACAGGGAACCAAGAGACCCAGTACTTC; J: TRBJ2-5; size: -; D: TRBD1; V: TRBV9
CDR3: CASSFRDNREAFF; DNA: TGTGCCAGCAGTTTCCGGGACAACAGGGAAGCTTTCTTT; J: TRBJ1-1; size: -; D: -; V: TRBV27
CDR3: CASSVNNERSGNTIYF; DNA: TGTGCCAGCAGCGTAAATAACGAGCGCTCTGGAAACACCATATATTTT; J: TRBJ1-3; size: -; D: -; V: TRBV9
CDR3: CASSPVGVNTEAFF; DNA: TGTGCCAGCTCACCCGTTGGGGTTAACACTGAAGCTTTCTTT; J: TRBJ1-1; size: once; D: -; V: TRBV18
CDR3: CASSPRVGTAGTDTQYF; DNA: TGCGCCAGCAGCCCGAGGGTGGGGACAGCAGGAACAGATACGCAGTATTTT; J: TRBJ2-3; size: once; D: TRBD1; V: TRBV5-1
CDR3: CSAWGEKLFF; DNA: TGCAGCGCCTGGGGGGAAAAACTGTTTTTT; J: TRBJ1-4; size: -; D: -; V: TRBV29-1
CDR3: CASSSQDSYYTDTQYF; DNA: TGTGCCAGCAGCTCACAGGACAGCTATTACACAGATACGCAGTATTTT; J: TRBJ2-3; size: -; D: -; V: TRBV9
CDR3: CASSLTGTGWTNEQFF; DNA: TGCGCCAGCAGCTTAACCGGGACAGGGTGGACCAATGAGCAGTTCTTC; J: TRBJ2-1; size: -; D: TRBD1; V: TRBV5-1
CDR3: CASSMGPGQGYQPQHF; DNA: TGTGCCAGCAGTATGGGACCGGGACAGGGGTATCAGCCCCAGCATTTT; J: TRBJ1-5; size: -; D: TRBD1; V: TRBV6-2/TRBV6-3